Listed below are T cell receptor beta chains from one sample, sequenced in a study of blood T cell repertoires in COVID-19. Profiled with immunoSEQ multiplex PCR; TCRdb holds only in-frame clones, not every one. Of 75,000 to 95,000 clones in the sample, around 82% were seen once. Sequenced: peripheral blood. Receptor source: a man in his sixties with acute or convalescent COVID-19. Both conserved end residues are part of each CDR3. Fields, in order: D gene, clone size, V gene, J gene, CDR3 DNA, CDR3 protein. D genes are given only for firm matches. Clone size is not always given. Where it is, it says once, few, many or a class for expanded clones.

.	few	TRBV4-1	TRBJ1-3	TGCGCCAGCAGCCAAGGGATCTTTAACAGGGTCGGGGGAAACACCATATATTTT	CASSQGIFNRVGGNTIYF
.	.	TRBV11-1	TRBJ2-1	TGTGCCAGCAGCCCGGACTTGGTCGATGAGCAGTTCTTC	CASSPDLVDEQFF
.	.	TRBV7-8	TRBJ1-1	TGTGCCAGCAGCTTCGGTATCGAAGCTTTCTTT	CASSFGIEAFF
.	.	TRBV11-2	TRBJ2-7	TGTGCCAGCAGCTTAGAGCGACAGGCCTCCTACGAGCAGTACTTC	CASSLERQASYEQYF
.	.	TRBV19	TRBJ2-1	TGTGCCAGTAGTCCAGGAGGCGAGCAGTTCTTC	CASSPGGEQFF
TRBD1	.	TRBV6-2/TRBV6-3	TRBJ2-1	TGTGCCAGCAGTCTGACAGGGGGATATGAGCAGTTCTTC	CASSLTGGYEQFF
TRBD2	few	TRBV9	TRBJ2-5	TGTGCCAGCAGTAACGGGGGGACTCAAGAGACCCAGTACTTC	CASSNGGTQETQYF
TRBD1	.	TRBV19	TRBJ1-1	TGTGCCAGCCACGGGACAGGCATGAACACTGAAGCTTTCTTT	CASHGTGMNTEAFF
TRBD1	.	TRBV30	TRBJ2-7	TGTGCCTGGAGCTTCTTCCCGGGACAGCCGCCCTACGAGCAGTACTTC	CAWSFFPGQPPYEQYF
TRBD1	.	TRBV11-2	TRBJ1-2	TGTGCCAGCAGCTTCGGACAGGGGGTTGTCTATGGCTACACCTTC	CASSFGQGVVYGYTF
TRBD1	.	TRBV25-1	TRBJ2-2	TGTGCCAGCAGCGATTCCGGGACAGCTAACACCGGGGAGCTGTTTTTT	CASSDSGTANTGELFF
TRBD1	.	TRBV5-1	TRBJ2-7	TGCGCCAGCAGCCCTGGTACCGGGACAGTCGCCTACGAGCAGTACTTC	CASSPGTGTVAYEQYF
TRBD1	.	TRBV11-2	TRBJ2-7	TGTGCCAGCAGCTTGTCAGGGACAGGCTACGAGCAGTACTTC	CASSLSGTGYEQYF
.	.	TRBV5-4	TRBJ2-7	TGTGCCAGCAGCTTAAAGACAGAGCCGTACGTTCAGTACTTC	CASSLKTEPYVQYF
TRBD2	.	TRBV27	TRBJ2-1	TGTGCCAGCAGCCATCAACTAGCGGGGGGTCCTAACAATGAGCAGTTCTTC	CASSHQLAGGPNNEQFF
TRBD2	.	TRBV27	TRBJ2-2	TGTGCCAGCAGCATTAGCGGGGGGGCGAACACCGGGGAGCTGTTTTTT	CASSISGGANTGELFF
TRBD2	.	TRBV11-2	TRBJ2-2	TGTGCCAGCAGTTTTAGCGGGCAGAACACCGGGGAGCTGTTTTTT	CASSFSGQNTGELFF
.	.	TRBV5-1	TRBJ1-3	TGCGCCAGCAGTTATGGACAGATACCTGGAAACACCATATATTTT	CASSYGQIPGNTIYF
TRBD1	.	TRBV6-2/TRBV6-3	TRBJ1-2	TGTGCCAGCCGCCCGCAAGGGGGCGCCGGTGGCTACACCTTC	CASRPQGGAGGYTF
.	.	TRBV5-4	TRBJ2-7	TGTGCCAGCTCGGACAGCATGTCAAACGAGCAGTACTTC	CASSDSMSNEQYF
TRBD1	.	TRBV7-9	TRBJ2-1	TGTGCCAGCAGCCCTAGACAGGGGGCTGTCTATGAGCAGTTCTTC	CASSPRQGAVYEQFF
.	.	TRBV6-5	TRBJ1-1	TGTGCCAGCAGTACCCTCTTTGGGAGTGTCACTGAAGCTTTCTTT	CASSTLFGSVTEAFF
.	.	TRBV25-1	TRBJ1-1	TGTGCCAGCAGTCAGGGCAACACTGAAGCTTTCTTT	CASSQGNTEAFF
TRBD1	few	TRBV7-9	TRBJ1-1	TGTGCCAGCAGCAGGGGGGACAGGAACACTGAAGCTTTCTTT	CASSRGDRNTEAFF
TRBD2	.	TRBV6-5	TRBJ2-7	TGTGCCAGCAGTCCTGGACTAGCGGGGTACGAGCAGTACTTC	CASSPGLAGYEQYF
TRBD1	.	TRBV19	TRBJ1-1	TGTGCCAGTAATAAACAGGGGGCGCTTGGTCGCCCTGAAGCTTTCTTT	CASNKQGALGRPEAFF
.	.	TRBV5-6	TRBJ2-6	TGTGCCAGCAGCCCGAACAGGGTTGGGGCCAACGTCCTGACTTTC	CASSPNRVGANVLTF
TRBD1	.	TRBV15	TRBJ2-7	TGTGCCACCAGCCCCGGACAGGTCGCCCGCTACGAGCAGTACTTC	CATSPGQVARYEQYF
.	.	TRBV7-2	TRBJ1-4	TGTGCCAGCAGCTTATTGGGCGCAAAACTGTTTTTT	CASSLLGAKLFF
.	.	TRBV27	TRBJ2-7	TGTGCCAGCAGTTTATCTTTTGGGGTTAGGGGCGAGCAGTACTTC	CASSLSFGVRGEQYF
TRBD2	.	TRBV4-2	TRBJ2-5	TGTGCCAGCAGCCTAGGACTAGCGGGGATCGAGACCCAGTACTTC	CASSLGLAGIETQYF
TRBD1	once	TRBV19	TRBJ1-3	TGTGCCAGTAGGCCAAGGACAGGGAGGGGTGGAAACACCATATATTTT	CASRPRTGRGGNTIYF
TRBD2	.	TRBV11-2	TRBJ2-3	TGTGCCAGCAGCTTAGAACTAGCGGGAGGAGATACGCAGTATTTT	CASSLELAGGDTQYF
TRBD1	.	TRBV27	TRBJ1-3	TGTGCCAGCAGGCCCGGGACAGGGCCCGGGAACACCATATATTTT	CASRPGTGPGNTIYF
TRBD1	.	TRBV9	TRBJ2-7	TGTGCCAGCAGCCCCTCGGACAGGTTTTACGAGCAGTACTTC	CASSPSDRFYEQYF
.	.	TRBV7-2	TRBJ2-7	TGTGCCAGCAGCTTACTGCAGGCGTCCTACGAGCAGTACTTC	CASSLLQASYEQYF
.	.	TRBV6-2/TRBV6-3	TRBJ1-2	TGTGCCAGCAGTTACTCGAGTAGAGGCTACACCTTC	CASSYSSRGYTF
.	.	TRBV6-1	TRBJ1-2	TGTGCCAGCAGTGCCAGCTCTAGGGGTCCGAGCTACTATGGCTACACCTTC	CASSASSRGPSYYGYTF
.	.	TRBV30	TRBJ1-4	TGTGCCTGGAGTGTACGGGAAGGTGAAAAACTGTTTTTT	CAWSVREGEKLFF
TRBD1	once	TRBV7-2	TRBJ1-2	TGTGCCAGCAACTCGACAGGGGCGTCTAACTATGGCTACACCTTC	CASNSTGASNYGYTF
.	.	TRBV6-2/TRBV6-3	TRBJ2-7	TGTGCCAGCAGCCTAACCAGCTACGAGCAGTACTTC	CASSLTSYEQYF
TRBD1	.	TRBV7-9	TRBJ1-1	TGTGCCAGCAGCCCAAGGGACAGGGAGGATACCACTGAAGCTTTCTTT	CASSPRDREDTTEAFF
TRBD1	few	TRBV27	TRBJ2-7	TGTGCCAGCAGTACGGGGACAGGGTACGAGCAGTACTTC	CASSTGTGYEQYF
.	.	TRBV9	TRBJ1-2	TGTGCCAGCAGCGTAGAGGCGGTTTTCTATGGCTACACCTTC	CASSVEAVFYGYTF
TRBD1	.	TRBV4-3	TRBJ2-7	TGCGCCAGCAGCCAAGAATGGACAGGGGGCTACGAGCAGTACTTC	CASSQEWTGGYEQYF
TRBD1	.	TRBV18	TRBJ1-5	TGTGCCAGCTCCGTAACAGGGGGCGGAAATCAGCCCCAGCATTTT	CASSVTGGGNQPQHF
.	.	TRBV19	TRBJ2-7	TGTGCCAGTAGTATAGCGGGGAGAATCTACGAGCAGTACTTC	CASSIAGRIYEQYF
.	.	TRBV27	TRBJ1-6	TGTGCCAGCAGTCTAGCCGCAGGTTCACCCCTCCACTTT	CASSLAAGSPLHF
TRBD1	.	TRBV6-1	TRBJ2-7	TGTGCCAGCGCCACGGGACAGGGATACGAGCAGTACTTC	CASATGQGYEQYF
TRBD1	.	TRBV24-1	TRBJ1-2	TGTGCCACCAGTGACCCCGCACAGGGGGGATATGGCTACACCTTC	CATSDPAQGGYGYTF